The 21 T cell receptor beta chains given below trace back to one sample, sequenced in a study of technical replicates of blood from a few donors (dated by TCRdb to about 2017). Receptors were amplified or captured by the immunoSEQ multiplex PCR assay. TCRdb stores this immuneACCESS table with in-frame sequences only. Part of the clones is absent; in the studies checked, under half of the shortfall reflects unresolved V genes, and no reason is known for the rest. Recorded for this sample are tens of thousands of clones; around 94% of them occurred a single time. Jointly, the top ten make up 0.3% to 0.45% of the sample. Sample: T cells isolated from PBMCs. The receptor set was obtained from a human donor in good health.

V is TRBV2 and J is TRBJ2-2, with TRBD2 matching 12 bases. The ends lost 0 bases at V and 5 bases at J; junction bases unmatched: 4. Germline V CDR1 and CDR2: SNHLY, FYNNEI. This CDR3 contains 17 residues. In DNA form, the CDR3 reads TGTGCCAGCAGTGAAGCGCTTCTAGCGGGAGGGACCGGGGAGCTGTTTTTT. Translation gives CASSEALLAGGTGELFF.

The J gene is TRBJ1-1, the V gene TRBV19; 7 bases fit TRBD1. The CDR3 spans 14 residues. V shed 4 bases, J shed 0 bases, and the junction held 2 bases outside the gene matches. CDR1 is LNHDA and CDR2 is SQIVND in the germline V gene (reference sequence). The CDR3 here is CASSRQGVNTEAFF. CDR3 bases: TGTGCCAGTAGTAGGCAGGGGGTGAACACTGAAGCTTTCTTT.

This clone occurred once. The chain recombines TRBV4-1 with TRBJ1-3, with D possibly matching TRBD1 (5 bases). This CDR3 has 17 residues. Germline loops: CDR1 MGHRA, CDR2 YSYEKL. V lost 0 bases, J lost 8 bases, and 20 bases lay in between. The CDR3 coding sequence is TGCGCCAGCAGCCAAGATAAGGGGCTGGACCTCACAGACACCATATATTTT. Translation: CASSQDKGLDLTDTIYF.

The chain is built from TRBV14 and TRBJ2-7; TRBD2 aligns across 13 bases. From germline, CDR1 is SGHDN and CDR2 FVKESK. The CDR3 consists of 15 residues. J lost 7 bases, V lost 0 bases, and 3 bases had no gene match. The CDR3 region is CASSQELAGGREQYF. CDR3 nucleotide sequence: TGTGCCAGCAGCCAAGAACTAGCGGGAGGGCGGGAGCAGTACTTC.

The chain couples TRBV19 to TRBJ1-5; possibly TRBD1 for D (6 bases). Germline CDR1 LNHDA, CDR2 SQIVND (reference sequence). The CDR3 has 14 residues. Trimming stripped 4 bases from V and 3 bases from J, with 10 bases between. CDR3 residues: CASSTQGTNQPQHF. The DNA of the CDR3 is TGTGCCAGTAGTACCCAGGGGACCAATCAGCCCCAGCATTTT.

The V gene is TRBV14, the J gene TRBJ2-1, with a weak D call TRBD1 (6 bases). V was shortened by 4 bases and J by 3 bases, with 10 bases between the two germline ends. CDR3 length: 14 amino acids. Germline V gene data show CDR1 as SGHDN and CDR2 as FVKESK. CDR3 region: CASSLQGGYNEQFF. The CDR3 DNA reads as TGTGCCAGCAGCCTACAAGGGGGCTACAATGAGCAGTTCTTC.

The chain employs TRBV6-1 and TRBJ2-5; D might be TRBD1 (5 bases). The germline V gene has CDR1 MNHNS and CDR2 SASEGT. The CDR3 has 13 amino acids. The V and J ends lost 3 bases and 5 bases respectively, with 10 bases between them. The CDR3 nucleotides read TGTGCCAGCAGTGAGGGGCTTCTGGAGACCCAGTACTTC. Protein sequence: CASSEGLLETQYF.

The chain has TRBV19 and TRBJ2-3, with 10 nucleotides matching TRBD2. This CDR3 region has 16 residues. V lost 5 bases and J lost 4; bases outside the gene matches: 9. Germline V gene lookup returns CDR1 LNHDA and CDR2 SQIVND (reference sequence). For the CDR3, the DNA is TGTGCCAGTAGTCCAAGACTAGCGGGCAAGGCAGATACGCAGTATTTT. Amino acid sequence: CASSPRLAGKADTQYF.

The chain combines TRBV11-3 with TRBJ2-4, with a tentative D call TRBD2 (5 bases). Trimming shortened V by 5 bases and J by 9 bases, and 11 bases separated the two germline ends. The CDR3 is made up of 12 amino acids. Germline-derived CDR1 and CDR2 are SGHNT and YENEEA. Written as DNA, the CDR3 is TGTGCCAGCAGCGGAGGCAGTCTCATTCAGTACTTC. The encoded protein is CASSGGSLIQYF.

The rearrangement links TRBV6-6 to TRBJ1-1; D possibly corresponds to TRBD1 (5 bases). This CDR3 comprises 14 residues. The V and J ends lost 1 base and 6 bases respectively, with 12 bases between them. Germline V lookup: CDR1 MNHNY, CDR2 SVGAGI (reference sequence). The CDR3 coding sequence is TGTGCCAGCAGTTACTTATACCGGGACTCTGAAGCTTTCTTT. It translates to CASSYLYRDSEAFF.

This chain joins TRBV11-2 and TRBJ2-3; D is perhaps TRBD2 (6 bases). The ends were cut back, 5 bases at V and 5 bases at J, with 14 bases in the middle. CDR1 SGHAT and CDR2 FQNNGV come from the germline V gene. This CDR3 has 14 amino acids. The CDR3 coding sequence is TGTGCCAGCAGCCCTACTAGCTGGGGAGATACGCAGTATTTT. Its protein product is CASSPTSWGDTQYF.

The gene calls are TRBV5-1 and TRBJ2-7, with D possibly TRBD2 on 6 matching bases. Germline V gene lookup returns CDR1 SGHRS and CDR2 YFSETQ. The CDR3 is 14 amino acids. Between the trimmed V and J ends, which lost 1 base and 2 bases, there was a span of 10 bases. CDR3 sequence (DNA): TGCGCCAGCAGCTTGAAGGGAGGAACCTACGAGCAGTACTTC. Translation: CASSLKGGTYEQYF.

The chain recombines TRBV18 with TRBJ1-5; D ambiguous. V lost 6 bases and J lost 0, with 12 bases in between. Germline V gene data show CDR1 as KGHSH and CDR2 as LQKENI. The CDR3 is made up of 15 amino acids. In nucleotides, the CDR3 is TGTGCCAGCTCCCTCACAGTGAATAGCAATCAGCCCCAGCATTTT. Amino acids: CASSLTVNSNQPQHF.

This chain connects TRBV19 to TRBJ2-5, with 13 bases that match TRBD2. CDR1 and CDR2 from the germline V gene are LNHDA and SQIVND (reference sequence). J was trimmed by 6 bases and V by 10 bases; bases with no gene match: 8. The CDR3 has 14 amino acids. The CDR3, as DNA: TGTGCCACCCGGACTAGCGGGAGTAAAAAGACCCAGTACTTC. This encodes CATRTSGSKKTQYF.

This chain joins TRBV30 and TRBJ1-4; no clear D gene. The germline V gene has CDR1 GTSNPN and CDR2 SVGIG (reference sequence). CDR3 length: 15 amino acids. Trimming took 0 bases from V and 7 from J, leaving 15 bases between them. The CDR3 is CAWSVVPGTGEKLFF. For the CDR3, the DNA is TGTGCCTGGAGTGTAGTCCCCGGAACGGGTGAAAAACTGTTTTTT. The variable domain in full, with the rest retrieved from reference TRBV30 and TRBJ1-4, is SQTIHQWPATLVQPVGSPLSLECTVEGTSNPNLYWYRQAAGRGLQLLFYSVGIGQISSEVPQNLSASRPQDRQFILSSKKLLLSDSGFYLCAWSVVPGTGEKLFFGSGTQLSVL.

This chain's CDR3 is CAISESIPSGGTNNEQFF. CDR3 sequence (DNA): TGTGCCATCAGTGAGTCGATCCCTAGCGGGGGCACCAACAATGAGCAGTTCTTC. The chain carries TRBV10-3 and TRBJ2-1, with 10 bases matching TRBD2. Germline V gene lookup returns CDR1 ENHRY and CDR2 SYGVKD. After removal of 0 bases from V and 5 bases from J, the junction contained 10 bases not matched to a gene. The CDR3 extends over 18 amino acids.

V and J are TRBV5-4 and TRBJ2-5, with TRBD2 identical over 9 bases. This CDR3 is 15 amino acids long. Germline CDR1 is SGHNT and CDR2 is YYREEE (reference sequence). J was trimmed by 7 bases and V by 4 bases; bases with no gene match: 11. CDR3 in amino acids: CASSTGLASVGTQYF. The DNA for the CDR3 is TGTGCCAGCAGCACCGGACTAGCGAGCGTGGGGACCCAGTACTTC.

The V call is TRBV7-9, the J call TRBJ2-1; a possible D gene is TRBD1 (5 bases). The CDR3 runs 15 residues. The germline gives CDR1 SEHNR, CDR2 FQNEAQ (reference sequence). V was pared by 1 base and J by 1 base, with 8 bases between. The CDR3 region is CASSLGQGSYNEQFF. CDR3 DNA: TGTGCCAGCAGCTTAGGGCAGGGATCCTACAATGAGCAGTTCTTC.

The rearrangement uses TRBV9 and TRBJ1-1, with TRBD1 identical over 8 bases. The CDR3 contains 15 residues. CDR1 and CDR2 from the germline V gene are SGDLS and YYNGEE. V trimming: 4 bases; J trimming: 7 bases; junction bases outside the gene matches: 12. CDR3 loop: CASSLISTGGNEAFF. DNA for the CDR3: TGTGCCAGCAGCCTCATCAGTACAGGGGGAAATGAAGCTTTCTTT.

This rearrangement joins TRBV19 to TRBJ1-4; D gene unclear. This CDR3 comprises 13 residues. The V end was cut by 5 bases, the J end by 13 bases, with 17 bases between. Germline V gene data show CDR1 as LNHDA and CDR2 as SQIVND (reference sequence). As DNA, the CDR3 is TGTGCCAGTAGTCCCCCCCGCGGGGAGGTACTGTTTTTT. Translating gives CASSPPRGEVLFF.

CDR3 loop: CASTPIGGNTEAFF. The CDR3 nucleotides are TGTGCCAGCACCCCTATAGGGGGTAATACTGAAGCTTTCTTT. The rearrangement joins TRBV7-6 to TRBJ1-1; D is perhaps TRBD1 (6 bases). With 7 bases removed from V and 5 bases from J, the gap between germline ends came to 17 bases. The length of the CDR3 is 14 residues. Germline lookup yields CDR1 SGHVS and CDR2 FNYEAQ.